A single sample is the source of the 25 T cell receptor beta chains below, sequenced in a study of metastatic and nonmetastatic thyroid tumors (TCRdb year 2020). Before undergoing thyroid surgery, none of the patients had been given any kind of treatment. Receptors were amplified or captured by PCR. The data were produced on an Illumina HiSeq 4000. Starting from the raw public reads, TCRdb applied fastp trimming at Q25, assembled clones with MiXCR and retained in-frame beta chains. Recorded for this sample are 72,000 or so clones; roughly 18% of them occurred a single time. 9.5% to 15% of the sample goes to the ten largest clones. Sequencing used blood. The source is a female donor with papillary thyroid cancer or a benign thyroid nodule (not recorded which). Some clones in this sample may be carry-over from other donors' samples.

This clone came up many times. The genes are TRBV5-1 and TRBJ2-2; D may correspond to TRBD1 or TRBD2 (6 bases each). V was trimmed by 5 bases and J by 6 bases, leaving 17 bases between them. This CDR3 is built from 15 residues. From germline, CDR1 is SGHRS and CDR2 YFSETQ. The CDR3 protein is CASREGGTGAGELFF. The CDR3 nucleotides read TGCGCCAGCAGAGAGGGGGGTACCGGAGCCGGGGAGCTGTTTTTT. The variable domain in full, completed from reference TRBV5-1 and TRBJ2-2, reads KAGVTQTPRYLIKTRGQQVTLSCSPISGHRSVSWYQQTPGQGLQFLFEYFSETQRNKGNFPGRFSGRQFSNSRSEMNVSTLELGDSALYLCASREGGTGAGELFFGEGSRLTVL.

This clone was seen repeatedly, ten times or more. The DNA for the CDR3 is TGCGCCAGCAGCCAATCCCCGTCCGAGGGGGGCTCTGGAAACACCATATATTTT. Amino acids: CASSQSPSEGGSGNTIYF. This chain links TRBV4-1 with TRBJ1-3, with D possibly being TRBD1 (6 bases). CDR1 is MGHRA and CDR2 is YSYEKL in the germline V gene. V lost 2 bases and J 0 bases, leaving 17 bases between the germline ends. This CDR3 contains 18 residues.

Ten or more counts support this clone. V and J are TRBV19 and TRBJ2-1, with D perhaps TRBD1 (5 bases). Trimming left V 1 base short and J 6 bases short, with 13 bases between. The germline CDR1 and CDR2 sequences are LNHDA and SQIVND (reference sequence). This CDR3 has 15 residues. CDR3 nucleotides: TGTGCCAGTAGTATAGGGTGGAGTAGGGGCAATGAGCAGTTCTTC. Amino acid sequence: CASSIGWSRGNEQFF.

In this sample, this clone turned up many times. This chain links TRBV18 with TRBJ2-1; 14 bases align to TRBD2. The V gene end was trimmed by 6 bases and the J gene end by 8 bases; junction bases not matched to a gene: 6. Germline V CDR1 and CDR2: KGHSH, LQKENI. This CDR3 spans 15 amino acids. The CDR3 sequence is CASSPGTSGRDEQFF. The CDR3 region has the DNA TGTGCCAGCTCCCCCGGGACTAGCGGGAGAGATGAGCAGTTCTTC.

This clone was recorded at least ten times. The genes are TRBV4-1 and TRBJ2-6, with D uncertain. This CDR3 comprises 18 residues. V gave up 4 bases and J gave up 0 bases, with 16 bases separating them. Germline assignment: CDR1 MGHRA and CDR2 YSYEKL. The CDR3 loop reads CASSLRVVLSSGANVLTF. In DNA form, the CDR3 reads TGCGCCAGCAGCCTAAGGGTGGTCCTCAGCTCTGGGGCCAACGTCCTGACTTTC.

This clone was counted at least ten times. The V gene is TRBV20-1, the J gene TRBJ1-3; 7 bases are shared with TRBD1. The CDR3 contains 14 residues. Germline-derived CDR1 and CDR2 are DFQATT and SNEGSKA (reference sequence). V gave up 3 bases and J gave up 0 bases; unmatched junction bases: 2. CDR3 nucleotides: TGCAGTGCTAGCGAGGGGGCCTCTGGAAACACCATATATTTT. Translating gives CSASEGASGNTIYF.

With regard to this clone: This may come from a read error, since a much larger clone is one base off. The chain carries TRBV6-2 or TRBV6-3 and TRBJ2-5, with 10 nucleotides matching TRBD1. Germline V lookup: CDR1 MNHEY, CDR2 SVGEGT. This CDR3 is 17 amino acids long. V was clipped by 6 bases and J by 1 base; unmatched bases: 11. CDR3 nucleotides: TGTGCCAGCAGACCGGGACAGGGGTCTTCGGGCCAAGAGACCCAGTACTTC. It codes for CASRPGQGSSGQETQYF.

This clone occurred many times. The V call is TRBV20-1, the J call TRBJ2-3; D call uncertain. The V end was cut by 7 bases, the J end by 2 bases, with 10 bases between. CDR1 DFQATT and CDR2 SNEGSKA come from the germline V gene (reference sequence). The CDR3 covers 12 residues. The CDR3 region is CSGTTPTDTQYF. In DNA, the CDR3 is TGCAGTGGCACTACCCCCACAGATACGCAGTATTTT.

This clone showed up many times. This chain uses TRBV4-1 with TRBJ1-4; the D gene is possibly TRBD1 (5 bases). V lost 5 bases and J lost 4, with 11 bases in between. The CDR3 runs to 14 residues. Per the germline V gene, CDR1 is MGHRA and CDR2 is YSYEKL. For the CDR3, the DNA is TGCGCCAGCAGCTTCAGGGCAGGTAATGAAAAACTGTTTTTT. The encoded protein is CASSFRAGNEKLFF.

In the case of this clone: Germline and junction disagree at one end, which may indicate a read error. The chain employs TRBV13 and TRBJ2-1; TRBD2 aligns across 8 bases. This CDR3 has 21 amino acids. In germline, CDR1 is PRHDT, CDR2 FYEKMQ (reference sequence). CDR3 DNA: TGTGCCATCAGCTTTGGTCCCCTAGCGGGCCTTTTAAAGGGGTCCTACAATGAGCAGTTCTTC. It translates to CAISFGPLAGLLKGSYNEQFF.

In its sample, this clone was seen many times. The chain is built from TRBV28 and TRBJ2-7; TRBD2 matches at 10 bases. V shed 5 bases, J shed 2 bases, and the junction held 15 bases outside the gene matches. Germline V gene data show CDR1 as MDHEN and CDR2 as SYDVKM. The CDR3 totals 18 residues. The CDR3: CASSKGFPGLATTYEQYF. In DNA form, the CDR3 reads TGTGCCAGCAGTAAAGGATTCCCGGGACTAGCGACAACCTACGAGCAGTACTTC.

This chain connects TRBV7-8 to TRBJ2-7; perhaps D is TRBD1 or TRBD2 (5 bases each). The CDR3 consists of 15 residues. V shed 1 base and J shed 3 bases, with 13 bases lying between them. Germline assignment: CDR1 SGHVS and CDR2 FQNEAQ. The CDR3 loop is CASSLVQGELYEQYF. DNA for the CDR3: TGTGCCAGCAGCTTAGTTCAGGGAGAGCTCTACGAGCAGTACTTC.

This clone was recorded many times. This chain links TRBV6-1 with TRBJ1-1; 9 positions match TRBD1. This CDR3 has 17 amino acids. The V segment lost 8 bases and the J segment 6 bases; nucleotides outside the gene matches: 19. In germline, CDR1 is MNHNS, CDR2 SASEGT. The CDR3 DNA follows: TGTGCCAGCCGAGCCGGGACAGGGTTTTTCGGTTCTCCTGAAGCTTTCTTT. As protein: CASRAGTGFFGSPEAFF.

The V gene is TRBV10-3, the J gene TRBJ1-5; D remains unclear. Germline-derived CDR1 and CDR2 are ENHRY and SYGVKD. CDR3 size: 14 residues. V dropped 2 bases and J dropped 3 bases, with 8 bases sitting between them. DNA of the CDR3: TGTGCCATCAGTGAGACGGGTGTCAATCAGCCCCAGCATTTT. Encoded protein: CAISETGVNQPQHF.

The CDR3 here is CASSYVWENEQFF. CDR3 nucleotides: TGTGCCAGCAGCTATGTCTGGGAGAATGAGCAGTTCTTC. V gene TRBV11-2 combines with J gene TRBJ2-1; tentatively, D is TRBD2 (5 bases). V dropped 4 bases and J dropped 7 bases, with 11 bases sitting between them. CDR3 length equals 13 residues. Germline assignment: CDR1 SGHAT and CDR2 FQNNGV.

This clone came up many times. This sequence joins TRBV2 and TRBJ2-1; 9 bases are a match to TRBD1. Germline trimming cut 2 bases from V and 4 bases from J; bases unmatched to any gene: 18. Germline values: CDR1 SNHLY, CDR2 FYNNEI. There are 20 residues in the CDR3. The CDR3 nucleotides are TGTGCCAGCAGTGAACAATCCATTCGGGGACCGGGACAGGGATACAATGAGCAGTTCTTC. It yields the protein CASSEQSIRGPGQGYNEQFF.

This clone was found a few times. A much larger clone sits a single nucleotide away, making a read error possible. The CDR3 bases are TGTGCCAGCAGCGTAGGGTCCAGTCGCAGTGAGCAGTTCTTC. This gives the protein CASSVGSSRSEQFF. The rearrangement uses TRBV9 and TRBJ2-1; no reliable D call. Germline V lookup: CDR1 SGDLS, CDR2 YYNGEE. V lost 0 bases, J lost 9 bases, and 13 bases lay in between. The CDR3 totals 14 residues.

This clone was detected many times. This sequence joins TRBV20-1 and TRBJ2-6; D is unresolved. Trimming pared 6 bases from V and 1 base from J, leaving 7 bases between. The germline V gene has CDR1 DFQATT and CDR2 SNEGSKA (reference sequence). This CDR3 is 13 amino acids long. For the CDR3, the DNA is TGCAGTGCCCCCCCGTCTGGGGCCAACGTCCTGACTTTC. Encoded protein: CSAPPSGANVLTF.

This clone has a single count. The CDR3 reads CASSLAPGLAGYEQYF. CDR3 DNA: TGTGCCAGCAGCTTAGCTCCGGGACTAGCGGGATACGAGCAGTACTTC. This chain links TRBV7-8 with TRBJ2-7; TRBD2 matches 13 bases. The CDR3 sequence is 16 residues long. The V gene's germline CDR1 is SGHVS and CDR2 FQNEAQ. V shed 0 bases and J 4 bases; nucleotides not matched to a gene: 3. The variable domain in full, completed from reference TRBV7-8 and TRBJ2-7, reads GAGVSQSPRYKVAKRGQDVALRCDPISGHVSLFWYQQALGQGPEFLTYFQNEAQLDKSGLPSDRFFAERPEGSVSTLKIQRTQQEDSAVYLCASSLAPGLAGYEQYFGPGTRLTVT.

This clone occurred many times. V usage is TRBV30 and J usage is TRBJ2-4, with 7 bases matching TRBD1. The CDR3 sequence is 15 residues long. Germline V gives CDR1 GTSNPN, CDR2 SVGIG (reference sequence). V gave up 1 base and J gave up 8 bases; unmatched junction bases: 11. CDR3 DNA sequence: TGTGCCTGGAGTGACATAACCGGACAGGTCGACATTCAGTACTTC. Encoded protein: CAWSDITGQVDIQYF.

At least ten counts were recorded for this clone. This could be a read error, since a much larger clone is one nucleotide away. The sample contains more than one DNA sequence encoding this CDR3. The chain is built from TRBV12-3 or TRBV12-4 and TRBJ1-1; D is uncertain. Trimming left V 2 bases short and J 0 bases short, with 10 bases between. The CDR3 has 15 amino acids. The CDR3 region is CASSLHGRLNTEAFF. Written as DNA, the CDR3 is TGTGCCAGCAGTTTACACGGCAGACTGAACACTGAAGCTTTCTTT.

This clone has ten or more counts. CDR3 bases: TGTGCCTCTGTATTGGGAGTTGGGGACAATGAGCAGTTCTTC. Its translation is CASVLGVGDNEQFF. The chain employs TRBV30 and TRBJ2-1, with TRBD2 as a possible D gene (5 bases). The germline V and J ends were trimmed by 7 bases and 5 bases, with 18 bases remaining between them. Looked up from germline, CDR1 is GTSNPN and CDR2 is SVGIG (reference sequence). There are 14 residues in the CDR3.

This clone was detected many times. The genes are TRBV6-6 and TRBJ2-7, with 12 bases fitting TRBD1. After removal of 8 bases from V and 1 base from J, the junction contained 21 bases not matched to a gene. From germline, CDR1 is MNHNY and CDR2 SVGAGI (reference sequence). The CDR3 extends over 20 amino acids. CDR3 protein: CASGPVAFRDRGQGSYEQYF. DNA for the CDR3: TGTGCCAGCGGGCCCGTGGCCTTCCGGGACAGGGGGCAAGGATCCTACGAGCAGTACTTC.

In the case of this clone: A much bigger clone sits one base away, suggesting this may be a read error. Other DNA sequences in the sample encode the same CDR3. The CDR3 nucleotides are TGCGCCAGTAGCCAAGGGGGGACAGTCACTGAAGCTTTCTTT. Protein product: CASSQGGTVTEAFF. The V and J genes are TRBV4-1 and TRBJ1-1; 7 bases agree with TRBD1. The CDR3 sequence is 14 residues long. The germline V gene has CDR1 MGHRA and CDR2 YSYEKL.

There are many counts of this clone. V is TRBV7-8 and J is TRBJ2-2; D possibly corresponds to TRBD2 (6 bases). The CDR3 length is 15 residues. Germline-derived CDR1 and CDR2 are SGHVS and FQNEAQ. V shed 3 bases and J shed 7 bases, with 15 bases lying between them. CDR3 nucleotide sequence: TGTGCCAGCAGCTTCGCCAGAAGTAGCGGCGGGGAGCTGTTTTTT. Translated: CASSFARSSGGELFF. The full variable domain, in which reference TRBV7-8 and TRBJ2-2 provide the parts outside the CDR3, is GAGVSQSPRYKVAKRGQDVALRCDPISGHVSLFWYQQALGQGPEFLTYFQNEAQLDKSGLPSDRFFAERPEGSVSTLKIQRTQQEDSAVYLCASSFARSSGGELFFGEGSRLTVL.